Reported below is one TCR beta chain. 60 Vbeta and 13 Jbeta primers were used in PCR. TCRdb keeps only in-frame clones here, not all; method: immunoSEQ multiplex PCR. Of about 87,000 clones listed, approximately 7.1% are singletons. This specimen belongs to a study of cytomegalovirus exposure and HLA in healthy donors. Trimming cost V 5 bases and J 2 bases; bases outside gene matches: 12. Per the germline V gene, CDR1 is MNHEY and CDR2 is SMNVEV (reference sequence). This CDR3 comprises 17 residues. Sequencing was done on a sample of PBMCs. The chain uses TRBV27 and TRBJ2-1, with 7 bases matching TRBD1. This TCR derives from a man in his fifties or sixties in good health and CMV-seronegative. The CDR3 region is CASSPRQGKFPYNEQFF. In nucleotides, the CDR3 is TGTGCCAGCAGTCCCCGACAGGGTAAATTTCCCTACAATGAGCAGTTCTTC.